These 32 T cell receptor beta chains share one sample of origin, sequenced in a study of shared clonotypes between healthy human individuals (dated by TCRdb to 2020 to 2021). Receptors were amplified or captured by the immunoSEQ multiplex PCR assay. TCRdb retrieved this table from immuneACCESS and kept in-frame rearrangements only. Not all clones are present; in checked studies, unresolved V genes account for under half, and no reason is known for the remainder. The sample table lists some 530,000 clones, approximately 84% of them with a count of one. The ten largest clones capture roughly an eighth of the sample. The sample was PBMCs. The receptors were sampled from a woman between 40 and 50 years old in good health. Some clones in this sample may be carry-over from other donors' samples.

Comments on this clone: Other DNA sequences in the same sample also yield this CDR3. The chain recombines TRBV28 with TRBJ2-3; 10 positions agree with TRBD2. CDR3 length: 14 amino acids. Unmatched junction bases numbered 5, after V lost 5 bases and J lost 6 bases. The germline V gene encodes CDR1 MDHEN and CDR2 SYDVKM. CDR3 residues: CASSPGLALDTQYF. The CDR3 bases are TGTGCCAGCAGTCCGGGACTAGCGCTTGATACGCAGTATTTT. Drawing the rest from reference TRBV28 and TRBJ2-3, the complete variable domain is DVKVTQSSRYLVKRTGEKVFLECVQDMDHENMFWYRQDPGLGLRLIYFSYDVKMKEKGDIPEGYSVSREKKERFSLILESASTNQTSMYLCASSPGLALDTQYFGPGTRLTVL.

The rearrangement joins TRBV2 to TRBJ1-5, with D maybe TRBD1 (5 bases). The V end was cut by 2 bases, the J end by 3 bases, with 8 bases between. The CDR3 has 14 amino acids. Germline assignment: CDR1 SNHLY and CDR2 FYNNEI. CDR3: CASSETGANQPQHF. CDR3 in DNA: TGTGCCAGCAGTGAAACAGGCGCCAATCAGCCCCAGCATTTT.

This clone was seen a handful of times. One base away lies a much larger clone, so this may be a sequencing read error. The CDR3 reads CASSGPRQMNTGELFF. DNA for the CDR3: TGCGCCAGCAGTGGACCCCGGCAGATGAACACCGGGGAGCTGTTTTTT. This sequence joins TRBV10-2 and TRBJ2-2, with D uncertain. The germline V gene has CDR1 WSHSY and CDR2 SAAADI. V lost 4 bases, J lost 1 base, and 13 bases lay in between. The CDR3 runs 16 residues.

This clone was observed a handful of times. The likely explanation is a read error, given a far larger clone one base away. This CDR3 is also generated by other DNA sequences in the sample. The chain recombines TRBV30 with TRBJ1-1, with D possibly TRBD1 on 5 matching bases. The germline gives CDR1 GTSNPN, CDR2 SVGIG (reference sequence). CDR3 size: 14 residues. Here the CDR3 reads CAWSQDGGSTEAFF. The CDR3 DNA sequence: TGCGCCTGGAGTCAGGACGGGGGGTCCACTGAAGCTTTCTTT.

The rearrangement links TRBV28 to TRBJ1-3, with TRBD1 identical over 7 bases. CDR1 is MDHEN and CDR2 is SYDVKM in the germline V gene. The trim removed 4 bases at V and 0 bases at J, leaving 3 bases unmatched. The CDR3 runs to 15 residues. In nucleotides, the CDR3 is TGTGCCAGCAGTTCACAGGGGCGCTCTGGAAACACCATATATTTT. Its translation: CASSSQGRSGNTIYF.

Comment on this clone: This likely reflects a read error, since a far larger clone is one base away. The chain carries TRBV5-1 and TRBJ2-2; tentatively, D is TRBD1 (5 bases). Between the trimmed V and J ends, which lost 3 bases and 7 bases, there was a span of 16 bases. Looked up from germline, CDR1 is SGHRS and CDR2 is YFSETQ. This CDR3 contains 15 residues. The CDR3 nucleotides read TGCGCCAGCAGCTACCTGCAGGGTCAGGACGGGGAGCTGTTTTTT. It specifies CASSYLQGQDGELFF.

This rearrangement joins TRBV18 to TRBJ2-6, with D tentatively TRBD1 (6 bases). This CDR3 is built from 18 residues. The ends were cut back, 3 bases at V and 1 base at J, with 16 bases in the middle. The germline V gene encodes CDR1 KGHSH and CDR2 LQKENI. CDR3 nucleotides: TGTGCCAGCTCACCCACTATTGGGGGCGTTTCTGGGGCCAACGTCCTGACTTTC. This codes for CASSPTIGGVSGANVLTF.

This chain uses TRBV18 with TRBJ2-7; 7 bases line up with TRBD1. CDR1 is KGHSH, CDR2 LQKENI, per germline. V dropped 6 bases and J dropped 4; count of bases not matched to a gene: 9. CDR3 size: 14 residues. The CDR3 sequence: CASSSTGSGYEQYF. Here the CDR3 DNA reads TGTGCCAGCTCGTCGACAGGGTCGGGGTACGAGCAGTACTTC. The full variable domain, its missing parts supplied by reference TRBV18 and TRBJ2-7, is NAGVMQNPRHLVRRRGQEARLRCSPMKGHSHVYWYRQLPEEGLKFMVYLQKENIIDESGMPKERFSAEFPKEGPSILRIQQVVRGDSAAYFCASSSTGSGYEQYFGPGTRLTVT.

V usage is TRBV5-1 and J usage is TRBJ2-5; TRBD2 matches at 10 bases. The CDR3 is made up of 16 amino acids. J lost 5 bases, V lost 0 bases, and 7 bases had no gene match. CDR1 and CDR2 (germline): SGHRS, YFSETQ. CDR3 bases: TGCGCCAGCAGCTTGGGGCTAGCGGGAGCAGGCGAGACCCAGTACTTC. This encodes CASSLGLAGAGETQYF.

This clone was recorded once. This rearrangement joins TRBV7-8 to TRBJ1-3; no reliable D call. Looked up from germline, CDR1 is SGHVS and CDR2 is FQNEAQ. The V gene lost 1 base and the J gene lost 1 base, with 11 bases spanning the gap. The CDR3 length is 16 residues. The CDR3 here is CASSLGLQRSGNTIYF. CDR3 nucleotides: TGTGCCAGCAGCTTAGGACTTCAGAGGTCTGGAAACACCATATATTTT.

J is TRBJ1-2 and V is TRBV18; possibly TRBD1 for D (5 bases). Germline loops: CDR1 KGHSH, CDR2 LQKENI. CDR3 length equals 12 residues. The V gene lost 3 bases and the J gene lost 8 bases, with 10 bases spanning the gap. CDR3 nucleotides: TGTGCCAGCTCACCGGAGGGGCTGGGCTACACCTTC. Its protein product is CASSPEGLGYTF.

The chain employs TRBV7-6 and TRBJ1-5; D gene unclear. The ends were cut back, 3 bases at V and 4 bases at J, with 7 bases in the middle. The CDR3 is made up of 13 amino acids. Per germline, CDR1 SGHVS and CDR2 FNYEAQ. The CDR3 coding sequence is TGTGCCAGCAGCTTGTACGAGAATCAGCCCCAGCATTTT. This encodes CASSLYENQPQHF.

The CDR3 protein is CASSPNVGPGLTGYGYTF. The CDR3 region has the DNA TGTGCCAGCAGCCCTAATGTCGGTCCGGGGCTTACGGGCTATGGCTACACCTTC. V is TRBV9 and J is TRBJ1-2; D is possibly TRBD1 (5 bases). V shed 4 bases and J shed 4 bases, with 26 bases lying between them. Germline V CDR1 and CDR2: SGDLS, YYNGEE. The CDR3 has 18 residues.

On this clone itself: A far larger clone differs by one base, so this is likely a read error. This chain's CDR3 is CASHGTGKVPPHF. In nucleotides, the CDR3 is TGTGCCAGTCACGGGACAGGGAAGGTGCCCCCGCATTTT. This chain links TRBV2 with TRBJ1-5; 9 nucleotides agree with TRBD1. The CDR3 extends over 13 amino acids. Germline V lookup: CDR1 SNHLY, CDR2 FYNNEI.

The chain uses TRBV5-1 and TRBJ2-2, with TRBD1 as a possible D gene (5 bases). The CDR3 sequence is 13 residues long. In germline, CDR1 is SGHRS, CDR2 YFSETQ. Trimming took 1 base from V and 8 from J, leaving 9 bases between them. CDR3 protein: CASSLSRAGELFF. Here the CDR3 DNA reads TGCGCCAGCAGCTTGTCCAGGGCTGGGGAGCTGTTTTTT.

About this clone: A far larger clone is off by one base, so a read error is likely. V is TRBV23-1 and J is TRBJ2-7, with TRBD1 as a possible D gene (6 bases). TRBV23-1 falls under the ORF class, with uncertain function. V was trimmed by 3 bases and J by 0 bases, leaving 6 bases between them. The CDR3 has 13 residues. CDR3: CASSHRGSYEQYF. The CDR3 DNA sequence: TGCGCCAGCAGTCACAGGGGCTCCTACGAGCAGTACTTC.

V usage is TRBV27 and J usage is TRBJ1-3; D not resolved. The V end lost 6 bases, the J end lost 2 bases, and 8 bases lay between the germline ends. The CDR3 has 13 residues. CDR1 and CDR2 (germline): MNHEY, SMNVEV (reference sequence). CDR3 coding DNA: TGTGCCAGCAGCCTCGGGGCTGGAAACACCATATATTTT. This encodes CASSLGAGNTIYF.

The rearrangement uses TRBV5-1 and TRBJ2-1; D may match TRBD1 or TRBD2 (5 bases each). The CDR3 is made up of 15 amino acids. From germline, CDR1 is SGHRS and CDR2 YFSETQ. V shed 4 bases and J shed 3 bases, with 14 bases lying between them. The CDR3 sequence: CASSDGADLYNEQFF. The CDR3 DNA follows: TGCGCCAGCAGCGACGGGGCGGATCTCTACAATGAGCAGTTCTTC.

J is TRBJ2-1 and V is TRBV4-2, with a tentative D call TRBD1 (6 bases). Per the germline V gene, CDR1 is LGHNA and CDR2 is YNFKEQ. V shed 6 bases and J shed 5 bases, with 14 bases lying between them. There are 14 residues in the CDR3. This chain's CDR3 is CASSRQVRDNEQFF. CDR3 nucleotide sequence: TGTGCCAGCAGTCGACAGGTTCGCGACAATGAGCAGTTCTTC.

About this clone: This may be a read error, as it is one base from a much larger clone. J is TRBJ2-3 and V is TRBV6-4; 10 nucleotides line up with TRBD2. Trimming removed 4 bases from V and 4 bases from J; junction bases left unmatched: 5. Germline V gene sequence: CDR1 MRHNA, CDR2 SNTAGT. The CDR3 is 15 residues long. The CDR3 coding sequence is TGTGCCAGCAGTGCGACTAGCGGGTTGGCAGATACGCAGTATTTT. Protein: CASSATSGLADTQYF.

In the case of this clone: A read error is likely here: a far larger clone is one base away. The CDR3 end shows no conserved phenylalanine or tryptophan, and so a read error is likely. The CDR3: CASGGQGRSYEQYS. The CDR3 region has the DNA TGTGCCAGCGGCGGACAGGGTCGATCCTACGAGCAGTACTCC. The chain carries TRBV25-1 and TRBJ2-7; 8 nucleotides agree with TRBD1. This CDR3 contains 14 residues. CDR1 and CDR2 (germline): MGHDK, SYGVNS. V trimming: 8 bases; J trimming: 1 base; junction bases outside the gene matches: 7.

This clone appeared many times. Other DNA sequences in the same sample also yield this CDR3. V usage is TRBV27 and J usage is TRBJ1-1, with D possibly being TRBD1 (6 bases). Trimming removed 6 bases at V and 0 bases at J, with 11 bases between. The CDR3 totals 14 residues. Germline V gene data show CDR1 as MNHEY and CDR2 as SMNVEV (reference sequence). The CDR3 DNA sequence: TGTGCCAGCAGGCTGGGACAATTGAACACTGAAGCTTTCTTT. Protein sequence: CASRLGQLNTEAFF.

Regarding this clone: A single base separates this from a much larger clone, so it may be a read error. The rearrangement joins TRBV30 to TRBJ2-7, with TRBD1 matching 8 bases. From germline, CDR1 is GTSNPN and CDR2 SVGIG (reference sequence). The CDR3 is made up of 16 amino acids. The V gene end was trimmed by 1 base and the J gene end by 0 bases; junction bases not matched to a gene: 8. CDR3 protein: CAWSALTGVHSYEQYF. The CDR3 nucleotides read TGTGCCTGGAGTGCCTTGACAGGGGTCCACTCCTACGAGCAGTACTTC.

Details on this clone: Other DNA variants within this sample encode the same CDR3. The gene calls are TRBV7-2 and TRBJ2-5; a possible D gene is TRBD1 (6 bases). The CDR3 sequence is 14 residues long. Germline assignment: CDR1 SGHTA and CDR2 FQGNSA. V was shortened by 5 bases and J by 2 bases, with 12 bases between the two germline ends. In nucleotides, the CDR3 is TGTGCCAGCAGCCGAACAGGGTTGCAAGAGACCCAGTACTTC. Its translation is CASSRTGLQETQYF.

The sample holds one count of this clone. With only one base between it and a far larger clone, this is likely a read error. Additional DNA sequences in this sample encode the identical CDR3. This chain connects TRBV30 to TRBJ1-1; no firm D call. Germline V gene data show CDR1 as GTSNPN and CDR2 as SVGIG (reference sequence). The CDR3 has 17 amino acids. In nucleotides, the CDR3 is TGTGCCTGGAGCGCCAGTCTTACCTCAACCTTGGGCACTGAAGCTTTTTTT. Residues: CAWSASLTSTLGTEAFF.

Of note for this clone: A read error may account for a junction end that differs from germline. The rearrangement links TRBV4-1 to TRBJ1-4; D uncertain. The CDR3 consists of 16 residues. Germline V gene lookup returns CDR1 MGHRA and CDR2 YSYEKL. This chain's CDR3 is CASSPRLRRWVGKTVF. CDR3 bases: TGCGCCAGCAGCCCCCGCCTCCGTAGGTGGGTAGGAAAAACTGTTTTT.

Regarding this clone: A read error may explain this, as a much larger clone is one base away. CDR3 bases: TGTGCCAGCAGTGAACAGGGACAGGTCTACAATGAGCAGTTCTTC. It is translated as CASSEQGQVYNEQFF. This chain links TRBV6-1 with TRBJ2-1; 8 bases align to TRBD1. Per germline, CDR1 MNHNS and CDR2 SASEGT. The trim removed 2 bases at V and 3 bases at J, leaving 3 bases unmatched. The CDR3 spans 15 residues.

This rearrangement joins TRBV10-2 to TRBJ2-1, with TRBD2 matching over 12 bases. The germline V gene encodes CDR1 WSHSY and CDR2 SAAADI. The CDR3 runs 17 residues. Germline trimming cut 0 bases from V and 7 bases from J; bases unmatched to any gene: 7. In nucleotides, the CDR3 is TGCGCCAGCAGTGAGTCTTCCGGCACTAGCGGGGGGAATGAGCAGTTCTTC. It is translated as CASSESSGTSGGNEQFF.

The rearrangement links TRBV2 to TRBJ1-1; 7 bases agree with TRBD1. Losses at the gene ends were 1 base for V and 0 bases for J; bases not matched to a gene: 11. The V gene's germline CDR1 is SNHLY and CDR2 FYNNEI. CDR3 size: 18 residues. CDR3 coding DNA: TGTGCCAGCAGTGAAGAGGGACTGGGAGGGGGCATGAACACTGAAGCTTTCTTT. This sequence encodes CASSEEGLGGGMNTEAFF.

The CDR3 spells CASSGHGLAGTYEQYF. CDR3 coding DNA: TGTGCCAGCAGTGGTCACGGACTAGCGGGGACCTACGAGCAGTACTTC. The chain couples TRBV2 to TRBJ2-7, with TRBD2 identical over 12 bases. V shed 4 bases and J 2 bases; nucleotides not matched to a gene: 6. The CDR3 runs to 16 residues. Germline V gives CDR1 SNHLY, CDR2 FYNNEI.

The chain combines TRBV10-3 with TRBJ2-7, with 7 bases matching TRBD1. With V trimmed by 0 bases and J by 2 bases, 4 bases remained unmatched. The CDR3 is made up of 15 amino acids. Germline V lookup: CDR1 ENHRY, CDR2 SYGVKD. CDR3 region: CAISESRDSTYEQYF. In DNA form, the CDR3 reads TGTGCCATCAGTGAGTCTCGGGACAGCACCTACGAGCAGTACTTC.

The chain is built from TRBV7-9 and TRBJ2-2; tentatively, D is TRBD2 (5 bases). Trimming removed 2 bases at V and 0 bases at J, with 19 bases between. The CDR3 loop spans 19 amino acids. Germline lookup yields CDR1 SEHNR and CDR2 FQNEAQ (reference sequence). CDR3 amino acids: CASSLISRSSVPNTGELFF. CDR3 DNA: TGTGCCAGCAGCTTAATTTCCCGGAGTAGCGTCCCGAACACCGGGGAGCTGTTTTTT.